The present TCR beta chain was sequenced within a study of CD8 T cells in ankylosing spondylitis. TCRdb itself ran the 5' RACE reads through MiXCR, one entry per CDR3 protein. The table includes more than 150,000 distinct CDR3 sequences, roughly 13% detected once. The germline V gene encodes CDR1 SGHVS and CDR2 FQNEAQ. This CDR3 has 16 residues. V was clipped by 2 bases and J by 6 bases; unmatched bases: 10. This chain uses TRBV7-8 with TRBJ2-1; 7 bases line up with TRBD2. Sequencing was done on a sample of blood, either unsorted or a sorted T cell fraction (not recorded which). The receptor was isolated from a male donor with ankylosing spondylitis or in good health (not recorded which). As DNA, the CDR3 is TGTGCCAGCAGCTTAATCGGACTAGGGTGGGGCAATGAGCAGTTCTTC. This sequence encodes CASSLIGLGWGNEQFF.